Many counts were recorded for the clone carrying this T cell receptor (beta chain). Its target is not known. The data stem from a study of T cells in Graves' hyperthyroidism and ophthalmopathy. Study-level background: Blood from the periphery was taken at initial diagnosis, before any treatment. Study-wide points: Stable hyperthyroidism was separated from ophthalmopathy by a model based on 13 V-J features.

TCR beta CDR3 region amplification was performed from RNA transcripts. The HTBI primer set was used in a first-round RT-PCR of the TCR CDR3. In TCRdb, the multiplex PCR reads were re-called with MiXCR into one record per CDR3 protein. The table includes 250,000 to 300,000 distinct CDR3 sequences, 15% detected once. The CDR3 contains 13 residues. Trimming removed 6 bases from V and 8 bases from J, with 16 bases in between. Recently diagnosed hyperthyroidism of less than 2 months' duration affected patients aged 18 to 65. The specimen sequenced was blood. The clonotype originates from a woman aged 45 to 65 with Graves' hyperthyroidism that later progressed to Graves' ophthalmopathy. The rearrangement links TRBV12-3 or TRBV12-4 to TRBJ1-2; D is perhaps TRBD1 (6 bases). The CDR3 DNA follows: TGTGCCAGCAGCCCTACAGGGAATCGCGGCTACACCTTC. This gives the protein CASSPTGNRGYTF.